This TCR beta chain was observed in a study of spatial heterogeneity in lung cancer. This clonotype was counted a few times. From the 5' RACE reads, TCRdb called clonotypes with MiXCR, one entry per CDR3 protein. The repertoire holds about 36,000 distinct CDR3 sequences, less than 8.5% seen once, with approximately 28% in the top ten. The CDR3 runs 14 residues. Trimming removed 3 bases from V and 6 bases from J; junction bases left unmatched: 6. Germline V gene sequence: CDR1 SGHNT, CDR2 YYREEE (reference sequence). The time point is: sample taken at primary tumor resection. No cell sorting; template was whole RNA from tumor, lung tissue or PBMC.

The sequenced sample was PBMCs, obtained at surgery. This TCR was sampled from a female donor with early-stage non-small cell lung cancer. This chain uses TRBV5-4 with TRBJ2-7; TRBD1 matches at 10 bases. CDR3 sequence (DNA): TGTGCCAGCAGCTCCGGGACAGGGGTTGGCGAGCAGTACTTC. Protein product: CASSSGTGVGEQYF. The full variable domain, with the rest looked up from reference TRBV5-4 and TRBJ2-7, is ETGVTQSPTHLIKTRGQQVTLRCSSQSGHNTVSWYQQALGQGPQFIFQYYREEENGRGNFPPRFSGLQFPNYSSELNVNALELDDSALYLCASSSGTGVGEQYFGPGTRLTVT.